Listed here are 21 T cell receptor beta chains from one sample, sequenced in a study of CD8 T cells in ankylosing spondylitis. General study findings and limits: Apparently characteristic of ankylosing spondylitis blood was a TCR beta motif (about eight highly homologous variants).

Their cognate antigens are unknown. TCRdb reanalysed the 5' RACE reads using MiXCR and keeps one entry per CDR3 protein. This table holds under 850,000 distinct CDR3 sequences, around 19% found once. Sequencing used blood, either unsorted or a sorted T cell fraction (not recorded which). All receptors derive from a male donor with ankylosing spondylitis.

This clonotype was picked up a small number of times. This rearrangement joins TRBV12-5 to TRBJ1-2; unclear D gene. Germline V lookup: CDR1 LGHNT, CDR2 FRNRAP. CDR3 length: 12 amino acids. The V and J ends lost 1 base and 5 bases respectively, with 5 bases between them. The CDR3 is CASGLDGYGYTF. The CDR3 DNA follows: TGTGCTAGTGGTTTGGATGGGTATGGCTACACCTTC.

This chain links TRBV6-2 or TRBV6-3 with TRBJ1-5, with D hard to call. Germline CDR1 MNHEY, CDR2 SVGEGT. V lost 7 bases, J lost 7 bases, and 11 bases lay in between. This CDR3 contains 12 residues. In DNA, the CDR3 is TGTGCCAGCACTAGTCGGGGACAGCCCCAGCATTTT. This sequence encodes CASTSRGQPQHF.

This sequence joins TRBV5-1 and TRBJ1-4; no clear D. V lost 0 bases, J lost 6 bases, and 12 bases lay in between. This CDR3 contains 15 residues. Germline CDR1 is SGHRS and CDR2 is YFSETQ. Here the CDR3 DNA reads TGCGCCAGCAGCTTGGATGGCAGCCAATATGAAAAACTGTTTTTT. Amino acids: CASSLDGSQYEKLFF.

The rearrangement uses TRBV3-1 and TRBJ2-1, with D perhaps TRBD2 (6 bases). The ends were cut back, 4 bases at V and 6 bases at J, with 13 bases in the middle. CDR3 size: 14 residues. Germline-derived CDR1 and CDR2 are LGHDT and YNNKEL (reference sequence). Here the CDR3 reads CASSRDSPVNEQFF. The CDR3 coding sequence is TGTGCCAGCAGCCGGGACTCTCCGGTCAATGAGCAGTTCTTC.

The chain combines TRBV7-9 with TRBJ1-4; D unclear. Trimming took off 4 bases at V and 5 bases at J, with 14 bases between the two ends. The germline V gene has CDR1 SEHNR and CDR2 FQNEAQ (reference sequence). The CDR3 covers 15 residues. The CDR3 DNA sequence: TGTGCCAGCAGCTCAAGGACTGAAATCAATGAAAAACTGTTTTTT. Translation: CASSSRTEINEKLFF.

This clonotype was detected a few times. This rearrangement joins TRBV12-3 or TRBV12-4 to TRBJ1-1; tentatively, D is TRBD1 (6 bases). Trimming left V 6 bases short and J 1 base short, with 12 bases between. This CDR3 has 14 residues. As DNA, the CDR3 is TGTGCCAGCAGCCACAGGGTAGGGAACACTGAAGCTTTCTTT. It is translated as CASSHRVGNTEAFF.

The sample holds a few counts of this clonotype. The V and J genes are TRBV20-1 and TRBJ2-3, with D perhaps assigned TRBD1 or TRBD2 (5 bases each). V lost 6 bases to trimming and J lost 1 base, with 17 bases between them. The CDR3 is 15 residues long. The germline V gene has CDR1 DFQATT and CDR2 SNEGSKA (reference sequence). CDR3 in amino acids: CSATRGGYRTDTQYF. CDR3 bases: TGCAGTGCCACGAGGGGCGGTTACCGCACAGATACGCAGTATTTT.

This chain joins TRBV12-3 or TRBV12-4 and TRBJ1-5; D is ambiguous. The length of the CDR3 is 15 residues. V gave up 3 bases and J gave up 2 bases, with 11 bases separating them. The CDR3 sequence: CASSLKGWGNQPQHF. The CDR3 DNA follows: TGTGCCAGCAGTTTGAAGGGATGGGGCAATCAGCCCCAGCATTTT.

The table lists this clonotype with a count of one. The CDR3 coding sequence is TGCGCCAGCAGCCAAGATCGGCGGGCCAATGAGCAGTTCTTC. Its protein is CASSQDRRANEQFF. The chain combines TRBV4-3 with TRBJ2-1; D may be TRBD2 (5 bases). The ends were cut back, 0 bases at V and 6 bases at J, with 9 bases in the middle. In germline, CDR1 is LGHNA, CDR2 YSLEER. The CDR3 is 14 residues long.

The V gene is TRBV10-3, the J gene TRBJ1-2; unclear D gene. The V end lost 3 bases, the J end lost 0 bases, and 8 bases lay between the germline ends. CDR3 length: 14 amino acids. Germline assignment: CDR1 ENHRY and CDR2 SYGVKD. DNA for the CDR3: TGTGCCATCAGTGACCCCCACACTAACTATGGCTACACCTTC. Its translation is CAISDPHTNYGYTF.

This clonotype was picked up a small number of times. V usage is TRBV7-9 and J usage is TRBJ2-3; D remains unclear. Germline V gene data show CDR1 as SEHNR and CDR2 as FQNEAQ (reference sequence). The CDR3 length is 15 residues. The V gene lost 0 bases and the J gene lost 0 bases, with 7 bases spanning the gap. In DNA form, the CDR3 reads TGTGCCAGCAGCTTAGCAGGGCCTAGCACAGATACGCAGTATTTT. Translated, it gives CASSLAGPSTDTQYF. The full variable domain, with the rest looked up from reference TRBV7-9 and TRBJ2-3, is DTGVSQNPRHKITKRGQNVTFRCDPISEHNRLYWYRQTLGQGPEFLTYFQNEAQLEKSRLLSDRFSAERPKGSFSTLEIQRTEQGDSAMYLCASSLAGPSTDTQYFGPGTRLTVL.

This chain links TRBV4-1 with TRBJ1-1; the D gene is possibly TRBD1 (6 bases). V lost 6 bases, J lost 4 bases, and 9 bases lay in between. The CDR3 covers 12 residues. The germline V gene encodes CDR1 MGHRA and CDR2 YSYEKL. The CDR3 coding sequence is TGCGCCAGCAGGGGGGCGGTCACTGAAGCTTTCTTT. Its translation: CASRGAVTEAFF.

This clonotype appeared a few times. The chain has TRBV2 and TRBJ1-1; 7 bases fit TRBD1. CDR1 is SNHLY, CDR2 FYNNEI, per germline. This CDR3 spans 13 amino acids. The trim removed 8 bases at V and 0 bases at J, leaving 3 bases unmatched. CDR3 sequence: CASQTGMNTEAFF. The DNA for the CDR3 is TGTGCCAGCCAGACAGGGATGAACACTGAAGCTTTCTTT.

The chain recombines TRBV27 with TRBJ1-1; a weak D match, TRBD1 (5 bases). V was cut by 6 bases and J by 0 bases, with 11 bases left in between. The germline CDR1 and CDR2 sequences are MNHEY and SMNVEV (reference sequence). This CDR3 has 14 residues. The CDR3 nucleotides read TGTGCCAGCAGAGCAGGGTGGATGAACACTGAAGCTTTCTTT. This sequence encodes CASRAGWMNTEAFF.

This chain links TRBV7-3 with TRBJ2-1; 7 bases fit TRBD2. Germline CDR1 and CDR2: SGHTA and FQGTGA. J gave up 7 bases and V 5 bases, and 11 bases lay outside the gene matches. The length of the CDR3 is 15 residues. As DNA, the CDR3 is TGTGCCAGCAGCCCCCGACTAGCCCGCTCGAATGAGCAGTTCTTC. Encoded protein: CASSPRLARSNEQFF.

This chain uses TRBV7-9 with TRBJ2-7, with D possibly matching TRBD1 (5 bases). The CDR3 has 15 amino acids. In germline, CDR1 is SEHNR, CDR2 FQNEAQ (reference sequence). Trimming left V 4 bases short and J 5 bases short, with 18 bases between. CDR3 nucleotide sequence: TGTGCCAGCAGCTCGTCTCTGGGGCAGGGCGACGAGCAGTACTTC. Translation: CASSSSLGQGDEQYF.

The rearrangement uses TRBV27 and TRBJ2-7; 9 nucleotides agree with TRBD2. The V and J ends lost 6 bases and 3 bases, in that order; junction bases with no gene match: 3. Germline lookup yields CDR1 MNHEY and CDR2 SMNVEV (reference sequence). The CDR3 totals 13 residues. The CDR3 loop reads CASRTSGIYEQYF. As DNA, the CDR3 is TGTGCCAGCAGGACTAGCGGTATCTACGAGCAGTACTTC.

The chain recombines TRBV12-3 or TRBV12-4 with TRBJ1-6; TRBD1 is a possible D gene (5 bases). V was pared by 1 base and J by 11 bases, with 15 bases between. This CDR3 has 15 residues. CDR3 sequence reads: CASSLDGGRGTPLHF. For the CDR3, the DNA is TGTGCCAGCAGTTTAGACGGGGGTCGCGGAACACCCCTCCACTTT.

This clonotype was picked up a small number of times. The chain joins TRBV12-3 or TRBV12-4 to TRBJ2-7; TRBD1 matches at 9 bases. CDR3 length: 15 residues. With 4 bases clipped from V and 3 bases from J, the junction kept 7 bases outside the gene matches. CDR3 protein: CASSSGGQGNYEQYF. The CDR3 DNA sequence: TGTGCCAGCAGTTCGGGGGGACAGGGTAACTACGAGCAGTACTTC.

This clonotype turned up a few times. The gene calls are TRBV4-1 and TRBJ1-6; D is perhaps TRBD1 (5 bases). The CDR3 has 19 residues. V shed 0 bases and J shed 0 bases, with 15 bases lying between them. Germline assignment: CDR1 MGHRA and CDR2 YSYEKL. The CDR3 DNA sequence: TGCGCCAGCAGCCAAGAACGGCGATTCAGGGTCTCCTATAATTCACCCCTCCACTTT. Its protein product is CASSQERRFRVSYNSPLHF.

This clonotype has more than one count but fewer than ten. V usage is TRBV15 and J usage is TRBJ2-5; a weak D match, TRBD2 (7 bases). V was clipped by 4 bases and J by 4 bases, with 19 bases between them. Germline lookup yields CDR1 LNHNV and CDR2 YYDKDF (reference sequence). This CDR3 is 16 amino acids long. The CDR3 protein is CATSTNHRGGGETQYF. For the CDR3, the DNA is TGTGCCACCAGCACCAACCACCGGGGAGGGGGAGAGACCCAGTACTTC.